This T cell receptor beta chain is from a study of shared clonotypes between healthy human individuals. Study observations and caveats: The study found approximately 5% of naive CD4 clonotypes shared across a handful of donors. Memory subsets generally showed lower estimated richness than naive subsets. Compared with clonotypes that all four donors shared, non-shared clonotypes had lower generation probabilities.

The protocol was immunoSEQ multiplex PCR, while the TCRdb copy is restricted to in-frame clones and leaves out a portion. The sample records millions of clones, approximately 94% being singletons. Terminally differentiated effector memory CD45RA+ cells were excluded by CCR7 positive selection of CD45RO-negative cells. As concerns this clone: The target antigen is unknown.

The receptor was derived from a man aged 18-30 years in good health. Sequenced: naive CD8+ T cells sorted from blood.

The CDR3 DNA reads as TGTGCCAGCAGTGAATTGGGACAGGATCCCTACAATGAGCAGTTCTTC. Its protein product is CASSELGQDPYNEQFF. The chain carries TRBV25-1 and TRBJ2-1; 8 bases map to TRBD1. Unmatched junction bases numbered 4, after V lost 1 base and J lost 2 bases. CDR1 is MGHDK, CDR2 SYGVNS, per germline. The CDR3 contains 16 residues.